The 21 T cell receptor beta chains below come from one sample, sequenced in a study of cytomegalovirus exposure and HLA in healthy donors. This PCR relied on a set of 60 Vbeta primers and 13 Jbeta primers. Sequencing used immunoSEQ multiplex PCR; TCRdb keeps in-frame clones, though not all of them. The table includes some 250,000 clones, 82% detected once. Sequencing used PBMCs. These receptors came from a woman aged 40 to 50 in good health and CMV-seropositive.

This sequence joins TRBV5-4 and TRBJ1-2; 11 nucleotides align to TRBD1. Germline loops: CDR1 SGHNT, CDR2 YYREEE (reference sequence). The CDR3 has 16 residues. J lost 3 bases, V lost 4 bases, and 8 bases had no gene match. Here the CDR3 DNA reads TGTGCCAGCAGCCCCCGGACAGGGGGCGCTGACTATGGCTACACCTTC. Protein: CASSPRTGGADYGYTF.

The chain joins TRBV12-5 to TRBJ2-7, with 12 bases matching TRBD1. CDR3 length: 16 amino acids. Germline trimming cut 1 base from V and 3 bases from J; bases unmatched to any gene: 4. Germline-derived CDR1 and CDR2 are LGHNT and FRNRAP. The CDR3 DNA follows: TGTGCTAGTGGTTTGGGGGGACAGGGGGCGATCTACGAGCAGTACTTC. Encoded protein: CASGLGGQGAIYEQYF. Using reference TRBV12-5 and TRBJ2-7 for the parts outside the CDR3, the full variable domain is DARVTQTPRHKVTEMGQEVTMRCQPILGHNTVFWYRQTMMQGLELLAYFRNRAPLDDSGMPKDRFSAEMPDATLATLKIQPSEPRDSAVYFCASGLGGQGAIYEQYFGPGTRLTVT.

This clone occurred a few times. The J gene is TRBJ2-1, the V gene TRBV7-2, with D hard to call. Trimming left V 2 bases short and J 0 bases short, with 14 bases between. Germline assignment: CDR1 SGHTA and CDR2 FQGNSA. This CDR3 has 17 amino acids. The CDR3 DNA sequence: TGTGCCAGCAGCTTACGGAGCGCAGTGACCTCCTACAATGAGCAGTTCTTC. Protein: CASSLRSAVTSYNEQFF. Looking up the rest from reference TRBV7-2 and TRBJ2-1 gives the full variable domain: GAGVSQSPSNKVTEKGKDVELRCDPISGHTALYWYRQSLGQGLEFLIYFQGNSAPDKSGLPSDRFSAERTGGSVSTLTIQRTQQEDSAVYLCASSLRSAVTSYNEQFFGPGTRLTVL.

This clone was counted a single time. The chain employs TRBV27 and TRBJ1-5; D remains unclear. Germline CDR1 is MNHEY and CDR2 is SMNVEV (reference sequence). CDR3 length equals 15 residues. Deletions cut 6 bases from V and 0 bases from J, with 12 bases between. The CDR3 sequence: CASREGVISNQPQHF. For the CDR3, the DNA is TGTGCCAGCAGAGAGGGAGTGATTAGCAATCAGCCCCAGCATTTT.

The chain joins TRBV6-5 to TRBJ1-1; TRBD1 might be the D (6 bases). Germline assignment: CDR1 MNHEY and CDR2 SVGAGI. The V gene lost 5 bases and the J gene lost 6 bases, with 10 bases spanning the gap. This CDR3 region has 12 residues. Here the CDR3 DNA reads TGTGCCAGCAGTAGGGGGGGACCTGAAGCTTTCTTT. Protein product: CASSRGGPEAFF.

The chain couples TRBV9 to TRBJ2-3, with 7 bases fitting TRBD1. V shed 0 bases and J 15 bases; nucleotides not matched to a gene: 7. Germline assignment: CDR1 SGDLS and CDR2 YYNGEE. The CDR3 spans 12 residues. The CDR3, as DNA: TGTGCCAGCAGCGTAGCAACAGGGGAGCAATATTTT. This codes for CASSVATGEQYF.

The V gene is TRBV7-3, the J gene TRBJ2-1; 10 nucleotides line up with TRBD2. V was clipped by 2 bases and J by 4 bases; unmatched bases: 5. The CDR3 is made up of 16 amino acids. Per germline, CDR1 SGHTA and CDR2 FQGTGA. The CDR3 DNA sequence: TGTGCCAGCAGCTTATATAGCGGGGGGCAATACAATGAGCAGTTCTTC. Translated: CASSLYSGGQYNEQFF. The full variable domain, rest sourced from reference TRBV7-3 and TRBJ2-1, is GAGVSQTPSNKVTEKGKYVELRCDPISGHTALYWYRQSLGQGPEFLIYFQGTGAADDSGLPNDRFFAVRPEGSVSTLKIQRTERGDSAVYLCASSLYSGGQYNEQFFGPGTRLTVL.

The V and J genes are TRBV19 and TRBJ2-7, with D maybe TRBD2 (6 bases). TRBJ2-1 explains the end of the DNA better; the J call may be wrong. Germline CDR1 LNHDA, CDR2 SQIVND (reference sequence). The CDR3 sequence is 15 residues long. In DNA, the CDR3 is TGTGCCAGTAGTATAGGGAGGGTACGTAGGGATGAGCAGTTCTTC. Translating gives CASSIGRVRRDEQFF.

In its sample, this clone was seen once. J is TRBJ2-3 and V is TRBV5-1; 7 bases align to TRBD1. Germline V CDR1 and CDR2: SGHRS, YFSETQ. The CDR3 runs 15 residues. With 4 bases clipped from V and 4 bases from J, the junction kept 9 bases outside the gene matches. CDR3 coding DNA: TGCGCCAGCAGCCGAGCGACAGGGATCGCAGATACGCAGTATTTT. Its translation is CASSRATGIADTQYF.

The CDR3 sequence is CASSLVRHPYEQYF. The CDR3 DNA reads TGTGCCAGCAGCTTAGTGAGACACCCTTACGAGCAGTACTTC. The chain has TRBV11-2 and TRBJ2-7; D gene ambiguous. CDR1 SGHAT and CDR2 FQNNGV come from the germline V gene. With 1 base removed from V and 4 bases from J, the gap between germline ends came to 11 bases. CDR3 length equals 14 residues.

This chain links TRBV18 with TRBJ2-5; 7 nucleotides align to TRBD2. The better agreement between TRBJ2-7 and the DNA end casts doubt on the J call. The V gene's germline CDR1 is KGHSH and CDR2 LQKENI. The CDR3 contains 13 residues. CDR3 nucleotides: TGTGCCAGCTCACCGGGGACTACCTACGAGCAGTACTTC. Translation: CASSPGTTYEQYF.

The CDR3 sequence is CASTTRGSGDAYEQYF. The CDR3 DNA sequence: TGTGCCAGCACCACTAGGGGTAGCGGGGACGCCTACGAGCAGTACTTC. The V gene is TRBV5-4, the J gene TRBJ2-7; 8 nucleotides line up with TRBD2. J was trimmed by 2 bases and V by 6 bases; bases with no gene match: 13. This CDR3 region has 16 residues. Germline CDR1 is SGHNT and CDR2 is YYREEE (reference sequence).

This chain joins TRBV11-3 and TRBJ2-5; 13 positions match TRBD2. In germline, CDR1 is SGHNT, CDR2 YENEEA. V lost 4 bases and J lost 6; bases outside the gene matches: 8. This CDR3 is 16 amino acids long. The CDR3 is CASSSAGLAGLKTQYF. CDR3 bases: TGTGCCAGCAGCTCTGCGGGACTAGCGGGATTAAAGACCCAGTACTTC.

The V call is TRBV21-1, the J call TRBJ1-2; the table names TRBD1, a call not compared with the DNA. TRBV21-1 is described as a pseudogene. This CDR3 has 15 residues. The CDR3 DNA sequence: TGTGCCAGCAGCAAAGAGGGGGACAGGGTTTCTGGCTACACCTTC. Its protein is CASSKEGDRVSGYTF.

This chain joins TRBV25-1 and TRBJ1-2; D gene unclear. Between the trimmed V and J ends, which lost 1 base and 0 bases, there was a span of 9 bases. The CDR3 has 15 amino acids. Germline CDR1 is MGHDK and CDR2 is SYGVNS. CDR3: CASSESGIANYGYTF. DNA for the CDR3: TGTGCCAGCAGTGAATCAGGAATCGCTAACTATGGCTACACCTTC.

The V and J genes are TRBV6-6 and TRBJ1-4; TRBD1 agrees at 9 bases. The trim removed 7 bases at V and 4 bases at J, leaving 7 bases unmatched. Germline V gene sequence: CDR1 MNHNY, CDR2 SVGAGI (reference sequence). The CDR3 has 15 amino acids. The CDR3 is CASTEPGQGNEKLFF. In nucleotides, the CDR3 is TGTGCCAGCACTGAGCCGGGACAGGGTAATGAAAAACTGTTTTTT.

The chain uses TRBV7-2 and TRBJ1-4, with D possibly matching TRBD1 (5 bases). The CDR3 extends over 16 amino acids. The germline V and J ends were trimmed by 5 bases and 0 bases, with 13 bases remaining between them. Germline-derived CDR1 and CDR2 are SGHTA and FQGNSA. CDR3 DNA: TGTGCCAGCAGCCCCGCGGGGGGTCCAACTAATGAAAAACTGTTTTTT. Translation: CASSPAGGPTNEKLFF.

The gene calls are TRBV28 and TRBJ1-4; tentative D call: TRBD1 (5 bases). From germline, CDR1 is MDHEN and CDR2 SYDVKM. Trimming took off 0 bases at V and 7 bases at J, with 12 bases between the two ends. This CDR3 contains 15 residues. The DNA of the CDR3 is TGTGCCAGCAGTTTATGGGGACTCGGTAGTGAAAAACTGTTTTTT. It yields the protein CASSLWGLGSEKLFF.

The chain joins TRBV25-1 to TRBJ1-2, with D tentatively TRBD1 (6 bases). Germline V CDR1 and CDR2: MGHDK, SYGVNS. The CDR3 is made up of 14 amino acids. The V and J ends lost 2 bases and 4 bases respectively, with 11 bases between them. The CDR3 DNA sequence: TGTGCCAGCAGTGAACGTGGGGGCGCCTATGGCTACACCTTC. This sequence encodes CASSERGGAYGYTF.

The V and J genes are TRBV15 and TRBJ1-1; maybe TRBD1 (5 bases). Germline CDR1 is LNHNV and CDR2 is YYDKDF (reference sequence). There are 15 residues in the CDR3. Trimming removed 2 bases from V and 4 bases from J, with 14 bases in between. The CDR3 DNA sequence: TGTGCCACCAGCAGAACCGACGGAAGGGGCACTGAAGCTTTCTTT. It encodes CATSRTDGRGTEAFF.

The chain uses TRBV6-1 and TRBJ1-1; TRBD1 might be the D (5 bases). Trimming shortened V by 7 bases and J by 0 bases, and 9 bases separated the two germline ends. Germline V CDR1 and CDR2: MNHNS, SASEGT. CDR3 length equals 13 residues. The CDR3 DNA reads TGTGCCAGCACGACAGAAATGAACACTGAAGCTTTCTTT. Translating it yields CASTTEMNTEAFF.